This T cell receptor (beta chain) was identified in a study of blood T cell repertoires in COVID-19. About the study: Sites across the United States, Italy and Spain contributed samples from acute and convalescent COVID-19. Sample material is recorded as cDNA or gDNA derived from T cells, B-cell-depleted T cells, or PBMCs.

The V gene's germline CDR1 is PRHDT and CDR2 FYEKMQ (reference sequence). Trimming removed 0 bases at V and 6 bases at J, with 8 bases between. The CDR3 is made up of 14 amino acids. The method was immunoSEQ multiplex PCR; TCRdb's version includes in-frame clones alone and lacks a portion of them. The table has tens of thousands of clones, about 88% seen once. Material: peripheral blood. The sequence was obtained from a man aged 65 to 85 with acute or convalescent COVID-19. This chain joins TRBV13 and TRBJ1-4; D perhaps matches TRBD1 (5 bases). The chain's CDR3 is CASSLGDSHEKLFF. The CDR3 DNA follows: TGTGCCAGCAGCTTAGGCGACAGTCATGAAAAACTGTTTTTT.